This TCR beta chain was sequenced during a study of T-cell memory formation after mild COVID-19. Study-level points and caveats: Contracting CD4+ clones lay largely in CM and EM, with CD8+ ones residing in EMRA. Later expanders leaned toward CD4+, whereas clones contracting from day 15 to 85 were balanced CD4/CD8.

TCRdb recomputed calls from the 5' RACE reads with MiXCR, one row per CDR3 protein. Found here are fewer than 350,000 distinct CDR3 sequences, about a sixth of them singletons; the top ten hold about 23%. On this clonotype itself: Its cognate antigen is unknown.

This CDR3 has 16 residues. The V gene's germline CDR1 is KGHDR and CDR2 SFDVKD. With V trimmed by 3 bases and J by 4 bases, 8 bases remained unmatched. The sample was PBMCs or a T cell subset sorted from them (not recorded which). The chain combines TRBV24-1 with TRBJ2-3, with 8 bases lining up with TRBD1. This receptor was identified in a man aged 18 to 30 who had mild COVID-19 (a few samples of this study predate the infection). Cell type and time point are not known. The chain's CDR3 is CATSDPGQGDADTQYF. CDR3 DNA sequence: TGTGCCACCAGTGATCCTGGACAGGGAGATGCAGATACGCAGTATTTT.